This T cell receptor beta chain originates from a study of cytomegalovirus exposure and HLA in healthy donors. Study results and limitations: Highly shared variants forming one cluster were likely a sequencing artifact. Listed as cytomegalovirus-associated were 164 TCR beta chains.

Regarding this clone: Its antigen is as yet unknown.

13 Jbeta primers and 60 Vbeta primers were used for the PCR. The repertoire was sequenced with immunoSEQ multiplex PCR; TCRdb's copy has only in-frame clones and lacks some. The table includes hundreds of thousands of clones, approximately 83% detected once. The clonotype originates from a boy younger than 10 in good health and CMV-seronegative. Sequencing used PBMCs.

Here the CDR3 reads CASSCTRDRDDQPQHF. For the CDR3, the DNA is TGTGCCAGCAGCTGCACCCGGGACAGAGACGATCAGCCCCAGCATTTT. The chain couples TRBV7-6 to TRBJ1-5, with 7 bases identical to TRBD1. V was clipped by 4 bases and J by 5 bases; unmatched bases: 11. CDR1 and CDR2 from the germline V gene are SGHVS and FNYEAQ. The length of the CDR3 is 16 residues.